Here is one T cell receptor (beta chain) with its context. The antigen remains undetermined. These data are taken from a study of shared clonotypes between healthy human individuals. Study-wide findings and caveats: Read depth was anticipated to influence clonotype sharing among donors.

The assay was immunoSEQ multiplex PCR, and TCRdb's table has in-frame clones only and misses some. The data show about 2 million clones, approximately 94% seen once. Terminally differentiated effector memory CD45RA+ cells were excluded from the naive CD8 cells, which were CD45RO-negative and positively selected for CCR7. The sequenced sample consisted of naive CD8+ T cells sorted from blood. The sequence was collected from a young man in good health.

The CDR3 spells CASSFQLAARDNEQFF. CDR3 nucleotide sequence: TGTGCCAGCAGCTTCCAACTAGCGGCTAGAGACAATGAGCAGTTCTTC. V usage is TRBV7-9 and J usage is TRBJ2-1; 8 bases align to TRBD2. V lost 3 bases and J lost 5; bases outside the gene matches: 9. Germline values: CDR1 SEHNR, CDR2 FQNEAQ (reference sequence). The CDR3 runs 16 residues.